The sequence of this T cell receptor (beta chain) was determined in a study of vaccination effects on CD4 cells after COVID-19. This table comes from immunoSEQ multiplex PCR, and its TCRdb copy is limited to in-frame clones, with some not included. This sample has 50,000 to 70,000 clones, with 70% to 85% found just once. V lost 3 bases, J lost 3 bases, and 0 bases stayed unmatched. The CDR3 is made up of 15 amino acids. Germline V lookup: CDR1 SGHNT, CDR2 YENEEA. To note about this clone: Antigen unknown.

CD4+ T cell isolation took place after less than 13 days of culture. Specimen: CD4+ T cells from PBMCs cultured without peptide, collected before COVID-19 vaccination. This TCR was recovered from a human donor who had a prior SARS-CoV-2 infection. V usage is TRBV11-3 and J usage is TRBJ2-3; TRBD2 aligns across 13 bases. CDR3 region: CASSLTSGGTDTQYF. As DNA, the CDR3 is TGTGCCAGCAGCTTGACTAGCGGGGGGACAGATACGCAGTATTTT.